These 30 T cell receptor beta chains came from one sample sequenced in a study of lymphopenia after photon versus proton radiotherapy. Clones were sequenced by immunoSEQ multiplex PCR, and TCRdb holds only the in-frame ones, with some missing. Of about 40,000 clones in the sample, about 86% were seen once. Source: peripheral blood, taken from a patient treated with proton-based radiotherapy. The receptor set was obtained from a woman aged 70-85 years with pancreatic cancer. Some clones in this sample may be carry-over from other donors' samples.

The chain combines TRBV7-2 with TRBJ2-7, with 8 bases fitting TRBD1. Looked up from germline, CDR1 is SGHTA and CDR2 is FQGNSA. The trim removed 6 bases at V and 0 bases at J, leaving 7 bases unmatched. This CDR3 comprises 15 residues. CDR3 in amino acids: CASSYSGTGSYEQYF. As DNA, the CDR3 is TGTGCCAGCAGTTACTCCGGGACAGGCTCCTACGAGCAGTACTTC.

This clone was counted between two and nine times. The chain combines TRBV27 with TRBJ2-2; unclear D gene. Trimming removed 0 bases from V and 7 bases from J, with 15 bases in between. The V gene's germline CDR1 is MNHEY and CDR2 SMNVEV (reference sequence). The CDR3 sequence is 16 residues long. The CDR3 bases are TGTGCCAGCAGTTTATCTACGACAATGGGGAACGGGGAGCTGTTTTTT. This translates into CASSLSTTMGNGELFF.

This clone turned up a few times. The chain is built from TRBV6-1 and TRBJ2-2; 8 positions agree with TRBD1. CDR1 MNHNS and CDR2 SASEGT come from the germline V gene. The CDR3 contains 14 residues. V shed 6 bases and J 5 bases; nucleotides not matched to a gene: 5. CDR3 in DNA: TGTGCCAGCAGGGACAGGGCTGGGACCGGGGAGCTGTTTTTT. Its protein product is CASRDRAGTGELFF.

V usage is TRBV27 and J usage is TRBJ1-6, with 9 bases matching TRBD1. Germline V gives CDR1 MNHEY, CDR2 SMNVEV (reference sequence). This CDR3 contains 17 residues. J was trimmed by 9 bases and V by 4 bases; bases with no gene match: 13. CDR3 sequence: CASSSPARATGGSPLHF. The CDR3, as DNA: TGTGCCAGCAGTTCACCCGCCCGCGCGACAGGGGGTTCACCCCTCCACTTT.

The V gene is TRBV10-3, the J gene TRBJ2-5; possibly TRBD2 for D (6 bases). The end of the DNA aligns better with TRBJ2-7, so the J call may be wrong. CDR3 length equals 13 residues. Germline CDR1 reads ENHRY; CDR2 reads SYGVKD. The CDR3 DNA sequence: TGTGCCATCAGCTTGACTAGCTCCTACGAGCAGTACTTC. Translating gives CAISLTSSYEQYF.

With respect to this clone: Other DNA sequences in this sample translate to the same CDR3. The chain is built from TRBV9 and TRBJ2-1, with D perhaps TRBD1 (5 bases). Germline V gene data show CDR1 as SGDLS and CDR2 as YYNGEE. The V gene lost 0 bases and the J gene lost 2 bases, with 9 bases spanning the gap. The CDR3 loop spans 15 amino acids. CDR3 bases: TGTGCCAGCAGCGTAGGGGCAGGGACCTACAATGAGCAGTTCTTC. Protein sequence: CASSVGAGTYNEQFF.

V and J are TRBV6-5 and TRBJ2-7; 9 nucleotides align to TRBD1. This CDR3 is built from 15 residues. The V segment lost 5 bases and the J segment 4 bases; nucleotides outside the gene matches: 9. Germline V gene lookup returns CDR1 MNHEY and CDR2 SVGAGI. CDR3 sequence (DNA): TGTGCCAGCAGTCCACGACAGGGGGGTGGGTACGAGCAGTACTTC. Translation: CASSPRQGGGYEQYF.

The genes are TRBV6-5 and TRBJ2-1; D is unclear. The V end lost 2 bases, the J end lost 4 bases, and 6 bases lay between the germline ends. The germline V gene encodes CDR1 MNHEY and CDR2 SVGAGI. The CDR3 contains 13 residues. For the CDR3, the DNA is TGTGCCAGCAGTTACACTGTATACAATGAGCAGTTCTTC. Encoded protein: CASSYTVYNEQFF.

The CDR3 loop is CASSQLGLADNYEQYF. CDR3 in DNA: TGTGCCAGCTCACAATTGGGACTAGCGGATAACTACGAGCAGTACTTC. The chain joins TRBV5-6 to TRBJ2-7; 11 nucleotides line up with TRBD2. The CDR3 has 16 amino acids. After removal of 7 bases from V and 3 bases from J, the junction contained 12 bases not matched to a gene. Germline loops: CDR1 SGHDT, CDR2 YYEEEE.

This clone was seen only a few times. J is TRBJ1-2 and V is TRBV6-6; maybe TRBD1 (6 bases). Trimming removed 5 bases from V and 2 bases from J, with 18 bases in between. The CDR3 sequence is 16 residues long. The germline gives CDR1 MNHNY, CDR2 SVGAGI (reference sequence). The CDR3 region has the DNA TGTGCCAGCAGTCAGCCTTTCGGGGGGCAGAACTATGGCTACACCTTC. Protein: CASSQPFGGQNYGYTF.

The CDR3 protein is CASSPLEREREQYF. DNA for the CDR3: TGTGCCAGCAGCCCCCTTGAACGGGAGCGCGAGCAGTACTTC. The chain links TRBV4-2 to TRBJ2-7; possibly TRBD2 for D (6 bases). Germline V lookup: CDR1 LGHNA, CDR2 YNFKEQ. The CDR3 covers 14 residues. The germline V and J ends were trimmed by 4 bases and 6 bases, with 16 bases remaining between them.

The gene calls are TRBV5-6 and TRBJ2-7; weak D call: TRBD2 (5 bases). Germline CDR1 is SGHDT and CDR2 is YYEEEE. This CDR3 is 13 amino acids long. The V gene lost 0 bases and the J gene lost 3 bases, with 7 bases spanning the gap. The CDR3 reads CASSLALGYEQYF. The CDR3 DNA reads as TGTGCCAGCAGCTTGGCACTAGGCTACGAGCAGTACTTC.

This sequence joins TRBV7-9 and TRBJ2-3; weak D call: TRBD2 (5 bases). The germline CDR1 and CDR2 sequences are SEHNR and FQNEAQ (reference sequence). The CDR3 is 13 residues long. The V end lost 1 base, the J end lost 5 bases, and 7 bases lay between the germline ends. The CDR3 sequence is CASSLDRGDTQYF. The CDR3 DNA is TGTGCCAGCAGCTTAGATCGGGGAGATACGCAGTATTTT. The complete variable domain, with remaining parts taken from reference TRBV7-9 and TRBJ2-3, reads DTGVSQNPRHKITKRGQNVTFRCDPISEHNRLYWYRQTLGQGPEFLTYFQNEAQLEKSRLLSDRFSAERPKGSFSTLEIQRTEQGDSAMYLCASSLDRGDTQYFGPGTRLTVL.

The CDR3 spells CASSTIVRDTQYF. The CDR3 DNA sequence: TGTGCCAGCAGTACGATCGTTCGGGATACGCAGTATTTT. The rearrangement uses TRBV7-2 and TRBJ2-3, with no clear D. Germline V gene lookup returns CDR1 SGHTA and CDR2 FQGNSA. CDR3 size: 13 residues. Trimming shortened V by 6 bases and J by 6 bases, and 13 bases separated the two germline ends. The full variable domain, completed using reference TRBV7-2 and TRBJ2-3, is GAGVSQSPSNKVTEKGKDVELRCDPISGHTALYWYRQSLGQGLEFLIYFQGNSAPDKSGLPSDRFSAERTGGSVSTLTIQRTQQEDSAVYLCASSTIVRDTQYFGPGTRLTVL.

This chain uses TRBV2 with TRBJ2-3, with a tentative D call TRBD2 (5 bases). The CDR3 contains 15 residues. V shed 4 bases and J shed 2 bases, with 13 bases lying between them. From germline, CDR1 is SNHLY and CDR2 FYNNEI. The CDR3 loop reads CASSVQARATDTQYF. CDR3 DNA: TGTGCCAGCAGTGTTCAGGCGAGGGCCACAGATACGCAGTATTTT. The variable domain in full, completed from reference TRBV2 and TRBJ2-3, reads EPEVTQTPSHQVTQMGQEVILRCVPISNHLYFYWYRQILGQKVEFLVSFYNNEISEKSEIFDDQFSVERPDGSNFTLKIRSTKLEDSAMYFCASSVQARATDTQYFGPGTRLTVL.

V and J are TRBV29-1 and TRBJ1-1; D not resolved. V lost 7 bases, J lost 3 bases, and 6 bases lay in between. The CDR3 sequence is 10 residues long. Germline V CDR1 and CDR2: SQVTM, ANQGSEA. CDR3 protein: CSAGDTEAFF. The CDR3 nucleotides are TGCAGCGCCGGGGACACTGAAGCTTTCTTT.

The V and J genes are TRBV28 and TRBJ1-2; 9 positions match TRBD1. The germline V gene encodes CDR1 MDHEN and CDR2 SYDVKM. This CDR3 spans 16 amino acids. V lost 4 bases and J lost 1; bases outside the gene matches: 7. The DNA of the CDR3 is TGTGCCAGCAGTTCATCTCGGACAGGGGTTAACTATGGCTACACCTTC. Translated: CASSSSRTGVNYGYTF.

V and J are TRBV19 and TRBJ1-4, with 8 positions matching TRBD1. Germline V gives CDR1 LNHDA, CDR2 SQIVND (reference sequence). V was clipped by 5 bases and J by 8 bases; unmatched bases: 13. CDR3 length equals 16 residues. The CDR3 sequence: CASSLSGDRWWEKLFF. For the CDR3, the DNA is TGTGCCAGTAGTCTCTCCGGGGACAGGTGGTGGGAAAAACTGTTTTTT.

The rearrangement uses TRBV6-4 and TRBJ2-1, with TRBD2 matching over 13 bases. Unmatched junction bases numbered 9, after V lost 5 bases and J lost 8 bases. Germline-derived CDR1 and CDR2 are MRHNA and SNTAGT. This CDR3 is built from 16 residues. The CDR3 bases are TGTGCCAGCAGTCTCCAACCGGGACTAGCGGGATATGAGCAGTTCTTC. Protein sequence: CASSLQPGLAGYEQFF.

This chain connects TRBV11-2 to TRBJ2-7; D uncertain. Trimming removed 0 bases at V and 4 bases at J, with 13 bases between. Germline CDR1 and CDR2: SGHAT and FQNNGV. The CDR3 is made up of 15 amino acids. CDR3 residues: CASSLEGYGSYEQYF. The CDR3 nucleotides read TGTGCCAGCAGCTTAGAAGGGTACGGGTCTTACGAGCAGTACTTC.

This chain uses TRBV11-3 with TRBJ2-6; TRBD2 might be the D (5 bases). CDR3 size: 16 residues. Germline V gene lookup returns CDR1 SGHNT and CDR2 YENEEA. Trimming stripped 5 bases from V and 0 bases from J, with 11 bases between. For the CDR3, the DNA is TGTGCCAGCAGCCCCCGGGGAACCTCTGGGGCCAACGTCCTGACTTTC. Translating it yields CASSPRGTSGANVLTF.

This chain uses TRBV4-1 with TRBJ2-2; 7 nucleotides align to TRBD2. This CDR3 is 18 amino acids long. Trimming at V came to 0 bases and at J to 3 bases, leaving 10 bases not matched to a gene. Looked up from germline, CDR1 is MGHRA and CDR2 is YSYEKL. The DNA for the CDR3 is TGCGCCAGCAGCCAAGATCCGGCGGAAGCGGGATACACCGGGGAGCTGTTTTTT. Translated: CASSQDPAEAGYTGELFF.

The table lists this clone with a few counts. The chain combines TRBV6-1 with TRBJ1-5, with D unresolved. The CDR3 spans 15 residues. V lost 0 bases to trimming and J lost 0 bases, with 6 bases between them. Germline CDR1 is MNHNS and CDR2 is SASEGT. CDR3 loop: CASSEAVLSNQPQHF. CDR3 nucleotides: TGTGCCAGCAGTGAAGCGGTCCTTAGCAATCAGCCCCAGCATTTT.

The chain couples TRBV19 to TRBJ1-1; D unclear. The ends were cut back, 1 base at V and 5 bases at J, with 14 bases in the middle. CDR3 length: 15 residues. Germline assignment: CDR1 LNHDA and CDR2 SQIVND (reference sequence). The CDR3 loop is CASSIGSGVGTEAFF. The CDR3 DNA reads as TGTGCCAGTAGTATAGGTTCGGGAGTAGGGACTGAAGCTTTCTTT.

This clone was observed a few times. The chain joins TRBV30 to TRBJ1-2; D call uncertain. This CDR3 has 14 residues. V was cut by 2 bases and J by 4 bases, with 14 bases left in between. Per germline, CDR1 GTSNPN and CDR2 SVGIG (reference sequence). CDR3: CAWSPNLNSYGYTF. The CDR3 DNA sequence: TGTGCCTGGAGTCCCAACCTCAACAGCTATGGCTACACCTTC.

The chain combines TRBV5-1 with TRBJ2-2; 9 nucleotides agree with TRBD2. Germline V gene sequence: CDR1 SGHRS, CDR2 YFSETQ. V dropped 5 bases and J dropped 4; count of bases not matched to a gene: 3. CDR3 length: 14 residues. CDR3 sequence (DNA): TGCGCCAGCAGTAATAGCGGGAGCACCGGGGAGCTGTTTTTT. Its protein product is CASSNSGSTGELFF.

This clone was picked up a small number of times. The chain combines TRBV6-5 with TRBJ1-1, with TRBD1 identical over 7 bases. Germline loops: CDR1 MNHEY, CDR2 SVGAGI. This CDR3 has 12 amino acids. V was clipped by 5 bases and J by 5 bases; unmatched bases: 2. The CDR3 coding sequence is TGTGCCAGCAGTCACAGGGGAACTGAAGCTTTCTTT. Protein: CASSHRGTEAFF.

The CDR3 protein is CASSLRAGAGGSEQYF. The CDR3 DNA is TGTGCCAGCAGCTTGCGAGCGGGAGCGGGAGGAAGCGAGCAGTACTTC. The chain has TRBV5-4 and TRBJ2-7, with 9 bases lining up with TRBD2. There are 16 residues in the CDR3. Germline values: CDR1 SGHNT, CDR2 YYREEE (reference sequence). J gave up 6 bases and V 1 base, and 11 bases lay outside the gene matches.

CDR3 nucleotides: TGTGCCTGGAGTCCGACTAGCGGCTACGAGCAGTACTTC. This codes for CAWSPTSGYEQYF. The chain carries TRBV30 and TRBJ2-7; 9 nucleotides agree with TRBD2. CDR1 and CDR2 from the germline V gene are GTSNPN and SVGIG (reference sequence). With 2 bases clipped from V and 3 bases from J, the junction kept 2 bases outside the gene matches. The CDR3 covers 13 residues.

The V call is TRBV10-1, the J call TRBJ1-1; the match to TRBD1 covers 8 bases. V lost 4 bases and J lost 5; bases outside the gene matches: 3. Germline V gives CDR1 WNHNN, CDR2 SYGVQD (reference sequence). CDR3 length: 13 residues. CDR3 loop: CASSVNRGTEAFF. The CDR3 DNA follows: TGCGCCAGCAGTGTAAACAGGGGGACTGAAGCTTTCTTT.